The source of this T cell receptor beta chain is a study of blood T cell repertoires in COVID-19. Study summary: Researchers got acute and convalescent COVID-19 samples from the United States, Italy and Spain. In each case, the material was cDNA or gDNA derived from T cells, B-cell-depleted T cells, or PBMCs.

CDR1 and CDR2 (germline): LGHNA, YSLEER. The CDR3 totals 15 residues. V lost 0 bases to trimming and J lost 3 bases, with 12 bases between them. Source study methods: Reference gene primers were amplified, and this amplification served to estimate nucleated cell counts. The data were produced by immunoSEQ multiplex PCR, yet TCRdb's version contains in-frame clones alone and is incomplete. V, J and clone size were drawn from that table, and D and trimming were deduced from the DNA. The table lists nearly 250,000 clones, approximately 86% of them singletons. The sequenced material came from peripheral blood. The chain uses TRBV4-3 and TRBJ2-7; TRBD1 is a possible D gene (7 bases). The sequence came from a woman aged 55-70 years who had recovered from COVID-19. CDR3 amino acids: CASSQEDRTIYEQYF. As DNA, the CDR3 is TGCGCCAGCAGCCAAGAGGACAGGACTATCTACGAGCAGTACTTC.